This TCR beta chain was observed in a study of CD8 T cells in ankylosing spondylitis. The study, taken as a whole, reports: Within ankylosing spondylitis blood, a TCR beta motif made up of seven to nine highly homologous variants appeared to be characteristic. Prior literature has documented some motif variants in synovial fluid and blood from reactive arthritis.

For TCR beta, libraries came from quantitative 5'-RACE with molecular barcodes. MiXCR was run by TCRdb on the 5' RACE reads, yielding one entry per CDR3 protein. The repertoire includes around 430,000 distinct CDR3 sequences, 15% to 20% of them detected once, and approximately 1% sits in the top ten. V was clipped by 4 bases and J by 4 bases, with 14 bases between them. The CDR3 runs 14 residues. The germline gives CDR1 SGHAT, CDR2 FQDESV (reference sequence). With respect to this clonotype: The antigen remains undetermined.

The sequencing input was blood, either unsorted or a sorted T cell fraction (not recorded which). This chain links TRBV11-1 with TRBJ2-7; a possible D gene is TRBD1 (6 bases). The origin of this receptor is a male donor with ankylosing spondylitis. The CDR3 reads CASSSRLDSYEQYF. Here the CDR3 DNA reads TGTGCCAGCAGCTCCCGACTGGACAGTTACGAGCAGTACTTC.